Listed below are T cell receptor beta chains from one sample, sequenced in a study of CD8 T cells in ankylosing spondylitis. A single record per CDR3 protein comes from TCRdb applying MiXCR to the 5' RACE reads. The sample shows some 180,000 distinct CDR3 sequences, roughly 18% of them seen only once. Material for sequencing was blood, either unsorted or a sorted T cell fraction (not recorded which). Receptor source: a male donor under 35 with ankylosing spondylitis or in good health (not recorded which). Each CDR3 is given with its conserved first and last residue. A D gene is named only where the DNA matches it firmly. A row's size may be missing; if present it is once, few, many or a size class.

clone size	D gene	V gene	J gene	CDR3 protein	CDR3 DNA
many	.	TRBV7-8	TRBJ2-1	CASRPSSGHYNEQFF	TGTGCCAGCCGCCCCTCGAGCGGGCATTACAATGAGCAGTTCTTC
many	.	TRBV29-1	TRBJ2-1	CSVEKTGYNEQFF	TGCAGCGTTGAAAAAACAGGTTACAATGAGCAGTTCTTC
many	TRBD1	TRBV7-9	TRBJ1-1	CASSLEGTVTEAFF	TGTGCCAGCAGCTTAGAAGGGACAGTGACTGAAGCTTTCTTT
many	TRBD2	TRBV10-3	TRBJ2-7	CAISLRDYPYEQYF	TGTGCCATCAGCCTCCGGGACTATCCCTACGAGCAGTACTTC
many	TRBD1	TRBV27	TRBJ2-1	CASNRQGPNNEQFF	TGTGCCAGCAACAGACAGGGACCAAACAATGAGCAGTTCTTC
.	TRBD1	TRBV29-1	TRBJ2-1	CSGERQGSSYNEQFF	TGCAGCGGAGAACGACAGGGGAGCTCCTACAATGAGCAGTTCTTC
many	.	TRBV6-5	TRBJ1-2	CASSPGNVGYTF	TGTGCCAGCAGTCCCGGGAATGTTGGCTACACCTTC
many	TRBD2	TRBV7-3	TRBJ2-1	CASSLNPGGVYEQFF	TGTGCCAGCAGCTTAAACCCGGGAGGAGTCTATGAGCAGTTCTTC
many	.	TRBV12-3/TRBV12-4	TRBJ2-1	CASSLGAYNEQFF	TGTGCCAGCAGTTTGGGGGCTTACAATGAGCAGTTCTTC
.	.	TRBV29-1	TRBJ2-4	CSGRVGNIQYF	TGCAGCGGACGGGTAGGAAACATTCAGTACTTC
many	.	TRBV5-5	TRBJ2-3	CASSLSGTRDTQYF	TGTGCCAGCAGCTTGAGCGGAACGAGGGATACGCAGTATTTT
few	.	TRBV20-1	TRBJ2-7	CSARGQEVYEQYF	TGCAGTGCTCGAGGGCAGGAGGTATACGAGCAGTACTTC
many	.	TRBV3-1	TRBJ1-3	CATEGSQQSSGNTIYF	TGTGCCACCGAGGGCAGCCAGCAAAGCTCTGGAAACACCATATATTTT
many	.	TRBV29-1	TRBJ2-3	CSVVAATDTQYF	TGCAGCGTTGTGGCAGCCACAGATACGCAGTATTTT
many	.	TRBV19	TRBJ1-3	CASKGAGNTIYF	TGTGCCAGTAAGGGAGCCGGAAACACCATATATTTT
.	TRBD1	TRBV5-1	TRBJ2-4	CASSLGQGVRDIQYF	TGCGCCAGCAGCTTGGGACAGGGGGTACGAGACATTCAGTACTTC
many	TRBD2	TRBV12-3/TRBV12-4	TRBJ2-5	CASSLAEDDTSAQETQYF	TGTGCCAGCAGTTTAGCTGAAGATGATACTAGCGCGCAAGAGACCCAGTACTTC
many	TRBD2	TRBV20-1	TRBJ2-1	CSARVGGRAYNEQFF	TGCAGTGCTAGAGTTGGGGGGAGGGCCTACAATGAGCAGTTCTTC
many	.	TRBV6-5	TRBJ2-7	CASSYTEAGYEQYF	TGTGCCAGCAGTTACACTGAGGCGGGGTACGAGCAGTACTTC
many	.	TRBV5-6	TRBJ2-2	CASSFEGGTGELFF	TGTGCCAGCAGCTTTGAGGGTGGCACCGGGGAGCTGTTTTTT
many	.	TRBV3-1	TRBJ2-1	CASSQIGAEQFF	TGTGCCAGCAGCCAAATCGGAGCCGAGCAGTTCTTC
many	TRBD1	TRBV24-1	TRBJ1-1	CATSESTGTTEAFF	TGTGCCACCAGTGAATCGACAGGGACCACTGAAGCTTTCTTT
many	.	TRBV12-3/TRBV12-4	TRBJ2-3	CASSARRDGANTQYF	TGTGCCAGCAGTGCCCGTCGGGACGGGGCTAATACGCAGTATTTT
many	.	TRBV5-6	TRBJ2-6	CASSGGGTGANVLTF	TGTGCCAGCAGCGGCGGGGGCACTGGGGCCAACGTCCTGACTTTC
few	.	TRBV19	TRBJ1-4	CASRDGGTSEKLFF	TGTGCCAGTAGAGATGGGGGTACGAGTGAAAAACTGTTTTTT
many	TRBD1	TRBV11-1	TRBJ2-5	CASSETGVLEETQYF	TGTGCCAGCAGCGAAACAGGGGTTTTAGAAGAGACCCAGTACTTC
few	.	TRBV19	TRBJ1-1	CASRRRDGGDSEAFF	TGTGCCAGTAGACGTCGGGACGGGGGTGATAGTGAAGCTTTCTTT
many	TRBD2	TRBV12-3/TRBV12-4	TRBJ2-7	CASGSGRTGGREQYF	TGTGCCAGCGGATCAGGTAGAACGGGAGGTCGTGAGCAGTACTTC
.	.	TRBV19	TRBJ2-6	CASSDSFRTGANVLTF	TGTGCCAGTAGCGACAGTTTCCGGACTGGGGCCAACGTCCTGACTTTC
many	TRBD1	TRBV5-8	TRBJ1-1	CASSLIGTERSHTEAFF	TGTGCCAGCAGCTTGATAGGGACAGAGCGAAGTCACACTGAAGCTTTCTTT
.	TRBD2	TRBV18	TRBJ2-1	CASSPAGERDNEQFF	TGTGCCAGCTCACCAGCGGGGGAGCGCGACAATGAGCAGTTCTTC
many	.	TRBV15	TRBJ1-3	CATSRRGDGNTIYF	TGTGCCACCAGCAGAAGGGGGGATGGAAACACCATATATTTT
many	.	TRBV20-1	TRBJ2-1	CSARDVSYNEQFF	TGCAGTGCTAGGGACGTCTCCTACAATGAGCAGTTCTTC
.	.	TRBV4-1	TRBJ2-6	CASRGVASGANVLTF	TGCGCCAGCAGGGGGGTGGCCTCTGGGGCCAACGTCCTGACTTTC
.	.	TRBV4-1	TRBJ1-6	CASSQVADAGWGLPLHF	TGCGCCAGCAGCCAAGTGGCGGACGCCGGCTGGGGTTTACCCCTCCACTTT
few	.	TRBV7-9	TRBJ2-1	CASSLEGPALEQFF	TGTGCCAGCAGCTTAGAGGGACCCGCGCTCGAGCAGTTCTTC
many	TRBD2	TRBV5-1	TRBJ2-1	CASSLVLAGDNEQFF	TGCGCCAGCAGCTTGGTTCTAGCGGGAGACAATGAGCAGTTCTTC
many	TRBD1	TRBV20-1	TRBJ1-5	CSASGTGNPLYSNQPQHF	TGCAGTGCCTCCGGGACAGGGAACCCCCTTTATAGCAATCAGCCCCAGCATTTT
once	TRBD1	TRBV6-6	TRBJ2-7	CASGTGGTIGYEQYF	TGTGCCAGCGGGACAGGCGGGACCATCGGGTACGAGCAGTACTTC
many	TRBD2	TRBV19	TRBJ2-1	CASSIDLAGPYNEQFF	TGTGCCAGTAGTATAGATCTAGCGGGACCTTACAATGAGCAGTTCTTC
many	.	TRBV27	TRBJ2-7	CASRMTQGYEQYF	TGTGCCAGCAGAATGACACAGGGTTACGAGCAGTACTTC
many	.	TRBV6-2/TRBV6-3	TRBJ1-5	CASSYGVSDQPQHF	TGTGCCAGCAGTTACGGGGTGTCGGATCAGCCCCAGCATTTT
many	.	TRBV10-3	TRBJ2-4	CAISESLGPKNIQYF	TGTGCCATCAGTGAGTCTTTGGGCCCAAAAAACATTCAGTACTTC
many	.	TRBV28	TRBJ1-6	CASSFDGFRNSPLHF	TGTGCCAGCAGTTTCGACGGCTTTAGAAATTCACCCCTCCACTTT
many	.	TRBV6-6	TRBJ2-3	CASSRPESIGDTQYF	TGTGCCAGCAGTCGCCCCGAGTCTATAGGGGATACGCAGTATTTT
.	.	TRBV29-1	TRBJ2-1	CSVEGSTGMGNEQFF	TGCAGCGTTGAAGGCTCTACAGGGATGGGCAATGAGCAGTTCTTC
many	.	TRBV2	TRBJ2-1	CASRGQGHEQFF	TGTGCCAGCAGAGGGCAGGGCCATGAGCAGTTCTTC
.	TRBD1	TRBV14	TRBJ1-4	CASSLGQGPEKLFF	TGTGCCAGCAGCTTAGGACAGGGGCCGGAAAAACTGTTTTTT
.	.	TRBV19	TRBJ2-1	CASSIALIYNEQFF	TGTGCCAGTAGTATTGCTCTAATTTACAATGAGCAGTTCTTC
many	.	TRBV12-3/TRBV12-4	TRBJ2-1	CASSSRWAGNNEQFF	TGTGCCAGCAGCTCCCGCTGGGCGGGGAACAATGAGCAGTTCTTC
many	.	TRBV28	TRBJ1-2	CASSARGGANYGYTF	TGTGCCAGCAGTGCCCGGGGGGGTGCTAACTATGGCTACACCTTC
many	TRBD2	TRBV12-3/TRBV12-4	TRBJ2-7	CASSLSTSGSEQYF	TGTGCCAGCAGTTTATCGACTAGCGGCAGCGAGCAGTACTTC
many	.	TRBV20-1	TRBJ1-2	CSASTGNYGYTF	TGCAGTGCTAGTACAGGGAACTATGGCTACACCTTC